Listed below are T cell receptor beta chains from one sample, sequenced in a study of blood T cell repertoires in COVID-19. Libraries were prepared by immunoSEQ multiplex PCR; TCRdb keeps only in-frame clonotypes and omits some of them. The sample has 200,000 to 250,000 clones; roughly four fifths are singletons. Material for sequencing was peripheral blood. All receptors come from a woman of 80 years or more with COVID-19, enrolled during active disease. Both conserved end residues are part of each CDR3. Fields, in order: J gene, D gene, clone size, V gene, CDR3 protein, CDR3 DNA. D genes are given only for firm matches. The size field is filled for only some rows; it gives once, few, many or a size class.

J: TRBJ2-5; D: TRBD2; size: .; V: TRBV7-2; CDR3: CASSPGLAGGLIQETQYF; DNA: TGTGCCAGCAGCCCGGGACTAGCGGGGGGGTTGATCCAAGAGACCCAGTACTTC
J: TRBJ1-4; D: TRBD1; size: .; V: TRBV24-1; CDR3: CATSDSRQGGGEKLFF; DNA: TGTGCCACCAGTGATTCGCGACAGGGGGGAGGAGAAAAACTGTTTTTT
J: TRBJ1-4; D: TRBD1; size: few; V: TRBV28; CDR3: CASSLSAGGGEKLFF; DNA: TGTGCCAGCAGTTTATCGGCAGGGGGCGGTGAAAAACTGTTTTTT
J: TRBJ2-1; D: TRBD2; size: .; V: TRBV7-2; CDR3: CASSPREGPRKFF; DNA: TGTGCCAGCAGCCCTCGGGAGGGCCCAAGAAAGTTCTTC
J: TRBJ1-5; D: .; size: .; V: TRBV7-8; CDR3: CASSLQGNQPQHF; DNA: TGTGCCAGCAGCCTGCAGGGGAATCAGCCCCAGCATTTT
J: TRBJ2-5; D: .; size: once; V: TRBV11-2; CDR3: CASSLGPGGQETQYF; DNA: TGTGCCAGCAGCTTAGGGCCAGGAGGACAAGAGACCCAGTACTTC
J: TRBJ1-4; D: TRBD1; size: .; V: TRBV28; CDR3: CASSGGDRLSEKLFF; DNA: TGTGCCAGCAGTGGGGGGGACAGGCTATCCGAAAAACTGTTTTTT
J: TRBJ2-2; D: .; size: .; V: TRBV6-5; CDR3: CASSYAGTGELFF; DNA: TGTGCCAGCAGTTACGCGGGCACCGGGGAGCTGTTTTTT
J: TRBJ2-2; D: TRBD1; size: .; V: TRBV28; CDR3: CASRAGTGVTGELFF; DNA: TGTGCCAGCAGAGCCGGGACAGGGGTGACCGGGGAGCTGTTTTTT
J: TRBJ2-1; D: .; size: .; V: TRBV6-5; CDR3: CASSYGGGDYNEQFF; DNA: TGTGCCAGCAGTTACGGGGGGGGCGACTACAATGAGCAGTTCTTC
J: TRBJ1-6; D: .; size: .; V: TRBV7-3; CDR3: CASSLQSGGLSPLHF; DNA: TGTGCCAGCAGCTTACAGAGCGGAGGACTATCACCCCTCCACTTT
J: TRBJ2-7; D: .; size: few; V: TRBV7-2; CDR3: CASSPPLAHYEQYF; DNA: TGTGCCAGCAGCCCCCCTCTAGCGCACTACGAGCAGTACTTC
J: TRBJ1-5; D: TRBD1; size: once; V: TRBV2; CDR3: CASSEQGAAQPQHF; DNA: TGTGCCAGCAGTGAACAGGGGGCAGCTCAGCCCCAGCATTTT
J: TRBJ2-5; D: .; size: once; V: TRBV2; CDR3: CASSAEEGLQETQYF; DNA: TGTGCCAGCAGTGCGGAGGAGGGGCTGCAAGAGACCCAGTACTTC
J: TRBJ1-1; D: TRBD1; size: .; V: TRBV5-1; CDR3: CASSRRTGLRDTEAFF; DNA: TGCGCCAGCAGCCGACGGACAGGGCTGAGGGACACTGAAGCTTTCTTT
J: TRBJ2-5; D: TRBD2; size: .; V: TRBV5-1; CDR3: CASSVGGLAGKETQYF; DNA: TGCGCCAGCAGCGTGGGGGGACTAGCGGGGAAAGAGACCCAGTACTTC
J: TRBJ2-2; D: TRBD2; size: .; V: TRBV5-1; CDR3: CASSLNAGGVELFF; DNA: TGCGCCAGCAGCTTGAATGCGGGGGGCGTGGAGCTGTTTTTT
J: TRBJ2-1; D: .; size: .; V: TRBV27; CDR3: CASSFKMTGNEQFF; DNA: TGTGCCAGCAGTTTTAAGATGACGGGAAATGAGCAGTTCTTC
J: TRBJ1-6; D: .; size: .; V: TRBV10-3; CDR3: CAISEEGPLHF; DNA: TGTGCCATCAGTGAAGAGGGTCCCCTCCACTTT
J: TRBJ2-3; D: .; size: .; V: TRBV30; CDR3: CAWTRRGASTDTQYF; DNA: TGTGCCTGGACCCGCAGGGGAGCAAGCACAGATACGCAGTATTTT